These 14 T cell receptor beta chains came from one sample sequenced in a study of CD8 T cells in ankylosing spondylitis (TCRdb year 2017). Receptor amplification or capture employed 5' RACE. Sequenced using an Illumina HiSeq 2500. In-frame beta chains were kept once TCRdb had trimmed the public reads at Q25 with fastp and called clones with MiXCR. Identical CDR3 protein sequences are pooled into one entry, listed with their most common genes and DNA. Recorded for this sample are about 130,000 distinct CDR3 sequences; about 7% of them occurred a single time. Of the sample, around an eighth is held by the ten largest clones. The sequenced sample consisted of blood, either unsorted or a sorted T cell fraction (not recorded which). The receptors were gathered from a female donor with ankylosing spondylitis or in good health (not recorded which).

This clonotype occurred many times. The genes are TRBV28 and TRBJ2-7; TRBD2 is a possible D gene (8 bases). CDR1 and CDR2 (germline): MDHEN, SYDVKM. Trimming left V 4 bases short and J 0 bases short, with 19 bases between. CDR3 length equals 17 residues. CDR3 protein: CASSSHPGGGSSYEQYF. The CDR3 DNA sequence: TGTGCCAGCAGTTCCCACCCGGGAGGGGGCAGCTCCTACGAGCAGTACTTC.

This clonotype was observed at least ten times. The genes are TRBV12-3 or TRBV12-4 and TRBJ1-1; D is unclear. This CDR3 is 13 amino acids long. V was pared by 3 bases and J by 2 bases, with 7 bases between. CDR3 sequence (DNA): TGTGCCAGCAGTTTCCTATTCAACACTGAAGCTTTCTTT. This codes for CASSFLFNTEAFF.

The sample holds many counts of this clonotype. V and J are TRBV6-5 and TRBJ2-3; 10 nucleotides agree with TRBD2. The CDR3 loop spans 16 amino acids. With V trimmed by 4 bases and J by 11 bases, 15 bases remained unmatched. Germline values: CDR1 MNHEY, CDR2 SVGAGI. CDR3 in DNA: TGTGCCAGCAGTTCCGGCCTAGCGGGGGACCCCCGTATGCAGTATTTT. Amino acids: CASSSGLAGDPRMQYF.

This chain joins TRBV28 and TRBJ2-3; 8 bases line up with TRBD1. The CDR3 covers 15 residues. V shed 2 bases and J 1 base; nucleotides not matched to a gene: 2. Per the germline V gene, CDR1 is MDHEN and CDR2 is SYDVKM. The CDR3 bases are TGTGCCAGCAGTTTAGAGACAGGGGGCACAGATACGCAGTATTTT. This encodes CASSLETGGTDTQYF.

This clonotype was seen many times. This chain uses TRBV4-1 with TRBJ2-7; D is undetermined. V gave up 2 bases and J gave up 1 base, with 12 bases separating them. Looked up from germline, CDR1 is MGHRA and CDR2 is YSYEKL. The CDR3 is made up of 15 amino acids. The CDR3 DNA reads as TGCGCCAGCAGCCAACGTGGCTCTCGGTCCTACGAGCAGTACTTC. Its translation: CASSQRGSRSYEQYF.

This clonotype was seen many times. V and J are TRBV6-1 and TRBJ2-5; a possible D gene is TRBD1 (6 bases). The germline V gene encodes CDR1 MNHNS and CDR2 SASEGT. The germline V and J ends were trimmed by 2 bases and 5 bases, with 6 bases remaining between them. This CDR3 is 12 amino acids long. CDR3 DNA sequence: TGTGCCAGCAGTGAACAGGGGGAGACCCAGTACTTC. Translating it yields CASSEQGETQYF.

The chain is built from TRBV30 and TRBJ1-4; TRBD1 matches 7 bases. The germline V gene has CDR1 GTSNPN and CDR2 SVGIG (reference sequence). The CDR3 has 14 amino acids. Unmatched junction bases numbered 9, after V lost 3 bases and J lost 8 bases. The CDR3 DNA reads TGTGCCTGGAGGACGACAGGGTGGGACGAAAAACTGTTTTTT. The encoded protein is CAWRTTGWDEKLFF.

This clonotype was seen repeatedly, ten times or more. The rearrangement joins TRBV7-2 to TRBJ1-1; TRBD1 agrees at 8 bases. Germline V gene data show CDR1 as SGHTA and CDR2 as FQGNSA. The CDR3 is 13 amino acids. With V trimmed by 5 bases and J by 6 bases, 5 bases remained unmatched. The CDR3 loop reads CASSPGTGPEAFF. CDR3 DNA sequence: TGTGCCAGCAGCCCCGGGACAGGTCCTGAAGCTTTCTTT.

This clonotype showed up many times. CDR3 region: CASSFSRTGMDTEAFF. CDR3 sequence (DNA): TGCGCCAGCAGCTTCTCCCGGACAGGGATGGACACTGAAGCTTTCTTT. This chain connects TRBV5-1 to TRBJ1-1; 8 nucleotides align to TRBD1. After removal of 2 bases from V and 3 bases from J, the junction contained 9 bases not matched to a gene. The CDR3 loop spans 16 amino acids. Germline CDR1 and CDR2: SGHRS and YFSETQ.

A few counts support this clonotype. CDR3 protein: CASSLSVGAGNQPQHF. The CDR3 region has the DNA TGTGCCAGCAGCTTAAGCGTGGGGGCGGGGAATCAGCCCCAGCATTTT. This chain joins TRBV7-2 and TRBJ1-5; possible D gene TRBD1, 6 bases. The CDR3 totals 16 residues. The V gene's germline CDR1 is SGHTA and CDR2 FQGNSA. Trimming shortened V by 2 bases and J by 4 bases, and 15 bases separated the two germline ends.

In its sample, this clonotype was seen many times. This chain connects TRBV20-1 to TRBJ2-7, with D maybe TRBD2 (6 bases). Per the germline V gene, CDR1 is DFQATT and CDR2 is SNEGSKA (reference sequence). The CDR3 is made up of 11 amino acids. Trimming left V 6 bases short and J 5 bases short, with 11 bases between. Written as DNA, the CDR3 is TGCAGTGCGGTGACGGGGGACGAGCAGTACTTC. Amino acids: CSAVTGDEQYF.

Notes on this clonotype: A much larger clone lies a single base off, so this may be a read error. V is TRBV3-1 and J is TRBJ2-2; the match to TRBD2 covers 14 bases. The germline gives CDR1 LGHDT, CDR2 YNNKEL (reference sequence). CDR3 length equals 16 residues. This chain's CDR3 is CASSPGLAGAFGALFF. CDR3 DNA sequence: TGTGCCAGCAGCCCGGGACTAGCGGGGGCGTTCGGGGCGCTGTTTTTT.

This clonotype was observed at least ten times. This CDR3 reads CASSEESGGAYEQFF. For the CDR3, the DNA is TGTGCCAGCAGTGAGGAAAGCGGGGGGGCCTATGAGCAGTTCTTC. This chain links TRBV6-4 with TRBJ2-1, with TRBD2 identical over 10 bases. The V gene's germline CDR1 is MRHNA and CDR2 SNTAGT. The V and J ends lost 3 bases and 8 bases, in that order; junction bases with no gene match: 7. The CDR3 runs to 15 residues.

This clonotype occurred many times. The V and J genes are TRBV7-8 and TRBJ2-7; D gene ambiguous. With 1 base removed from V and 1 base from J, the gap between germline ends came to 14 bases. The length of the CDR3 is 16 residues. The V gene's germline CDR1 is SGHVS and CDR2 FQNEAQ. This CDR3 reads CASSLVSSLGSYEQYF. The CDR3 DNA follows: TGTGCCAGCAGCTTAGTTTCGTCGTTGGGGTCCTACGAGCAGTACTTC.